One sample yielded the 3 T cell receptor beta chains listed below, sequenced in a study of cytotoxic CD8 clonotypes in ibrutinib-treated CLL. TCRdb keeps only in-frame clones here, not all; method: immunoSEQ multiplex PCR. The table includes tens of thousands of clones, around 68% detected once. The starting material was PBMCs, obtained after 12 months of ibrutinib treatment. The receptors derive from a human donor with chronic lymphocytic leukemia.

The V and J genes are TRBV4-3 and TRBJ1-2; 7 bases agree with TRBD1. The CDR3 consists of 16 residues. Trimming at V came to 3 bases and at J to 2 bases, leaving 9 bases not matched to a gene. Germline V gene data show CDR1 as LGHNA and CDR2 as YSLEER. CDR3 region: CASSHDTGAPNYGYTF. The CDR3 DNA sequence: TGCGCCAGCAGCCACGATACAGGGGCGCCAAACTATGGCTACACCTTC.

This clone came up a few times. V is TRBV5-1 and J is TRBJ1-1, with a possible D match to TRBD1 (5 bases). The CDR3 has 15 residues. Deletions cut 3 bases from V and 3 bases from J, with 15 bases between. Germline V lookup: CDR1 SGHRS, CDR2 YFSETQ. CDR3 amino acids: CASSSEGWGYTEAFF. The DNA for the CDR3 is TGCGCCAGCAGCTCCGAAGGGTGGGGGTACACTGAAGCTTTCTTT.

The gene calls are TRBV28 and TRBJ1-2; D is unresolved. The V and J ends lost 10 bases and 8 bases respectively, with 23 bases between them. CDR1 MDHEN and CDR2 SYDVKM come from the germline V gene. The CDR3 is 14 residues long. This CDR3 reads CATPPSKGRAGYTF. The CDR3 nucleotides are TGTGCCACCCCCCCGAGTAAGGGAAGAGCCGGCTACACCTTC.